This T cell receptor (beta chain) was recorded in a study of shared clonotypes between healthy human individuals. Study results and limitations: Relative to memory subsets, naive subsets generally showed larger estimated richness.

The data were produced by immunoSEQ multiplex PCR, yet TCRdb's version contains in-frame clones alone and is incomplete. The data show roughly 2 million clones, around 95% seen once. Of note for this clone: Its cognate antigen is unknown.

A split of CD4+ cells into CD45RA+ naive and CD45RA-negative memory subsets was performed. The V gene's germline CDR1 is SGHTA and CDR2 FQGNSA. V gave up 3 bases and J gave up 9 bases; unmatched junction bases: 3. This CDR3 region has 12 residues. The chain uses TRBV7-2 and TRBJ2-3; TRBD2 agrees at 7 bases. The sequencing sample was made of naive CD4+ T cells sorted from blood. Subset of the sample: CD45RA+ positively selected. This clonotype was sampled from a man between 18 and 35 years old in good health. The CDR3 loop reads CASSLGEGTQYF. The CDR3 DNA reads TGTGCCAGCAGCTTGGGGGAGGGCACGCAGTATTTT.